The 25 T cell receptor beta chains presented below share a single source sample, sequenced in a study of regulatory T cells in long-lasting Graves disease. Indicated time point: persistent/refractory GD, antithyroid drugs over 5 years with positive TRAb. Extracted PBMC RNA gave rise to the TCR library. Relying on iRepertoire HTBI primers and Arm-PCR of CDR3 regions, the team built TCR beta libraries. TCRdb fed the multiplex PCR reads into MiXCR, producing one record per CDR3 protein. Found here are 310,000 or so distinct CDR3 sequences, 20% to 25% of them singletons; the top ten hold just over 55%. The sequences come from peripheral blood mononuclear cells (PBMCs), collected when the disease was refractory, from a patient treated with antithyroid drugs. Receptors were obtained from a female donor with Graves disease.

The CDR3 DNA reads TGCGCCAGCAGCCAAGAGATGGCGGGCCGCTCCTACGAGCAGTACTTC. Amino acid sequence: CASSQEMAGRSYEQYF. The chain uses TRBV4-1 and TRBJ2-7, with D tentatively TRBD2 (5 bases). The V end lost 0 bases, the J end lost 0 bases, and 12 bases lay between the germline ends. The CDR3 contains 16 residues. CDR1 MGHRA and CDR2 YSYEKL come from the germline V gene.

Details on this clonotype: This may stem from a read error, because a much larger clone lies one nucleotide away. The rearrangement links TRBV6-5 to TRBJ2-5, with no clear D. The CDR3 runs 15 residues. Germline CDR1 and CDR2: MNHEY and SVGAGI. The CDR3 bases are TGTGCCAGCAGTTACTTAGGACCGAATCAAGAGTCCCAGTACTTC. Translated, it gives CASSYLGPNQESQYF.

This clonotype occurred a few times. The chain has TRBV6-1 and TRBJ2-5, with D possibly matching TRBD1 (6 bases). This CDR3 region has 16 residues. Trimming removed 8 bases from V and 0 bases from J, with 19 bases in between. Germline V lookup: CDR1 MNHNS, CDR2 SASEGT. In DNA, the CDR3 is TGTGCCAGCCTACGGGACAACCCCTTGCACCAAGAGACCCAGTACTTC. Encoded protein: CASLRDNPLHQETQYF.

The chain recombines TRBV25-1 with TRBJ2-7, with D possibly TRBD1 on 6 matching bases. This CDR3 is 13 amino acids long. The germline CDR1 and CDR2 sequences are MGHDK and SYGVNS. Between the trimmed V and J ends, which lost 4 bases and 3 bases, there was a span of 10 bases. Here the CDR3 reads CASSGGQSYEQYF. The CDR3 DNA reads as TGTGCCAGCAGTGGAGGACAGAGCTACGAGCAGTACTTC.

Many counts were recorded for this clonotype. J is TRBJ2-7 and V is TRBV15; D perhaps matches TRBD1 (6 bases). The CDR3 consists of 14 residues. Trimming cost V 5 bases and J 0 bases, with 11 bases left between them. Germline loops: CDR1 LNHNV, CDR2 YYDKDF (reference sequence). The CDR3 nucleotides read TGTGCCACCAGCCGAGCGGACAGCTCCTACGAGCAGTACTTC. Its translation is CATSRADSSYEQYF.

The chain is built from TRBV29-1 and TRBJ1-2, with TRBD1 as a possible D gene (6 bases). Trimming left V 0 bases short and J 5 bases short, with 13 bases between. CDR1 is SQVTM, CDR2 ANQGSEA, per germline. CDR3 size: 14 residues. The CDR3 DNA follows: TGCAGCGTTGAAGATTGGGGGGCGCAATATGGCTACACCTTC. It specifies CSVEDWGAQYGYTF. The complete variable domain, with remaining parts taken from reference TRBV29-1 and TRBJ1-2, reads SAVISQKPSRDICQRGTSLTIQCQVDSQVTMMFWYRQQPGQSLTLIATANQGSEATYESGFVIDKFPISRPNLTFSTLTVSNMSPEDSSIYLCSVEDWGAQYGYTFGSGTRLTVV.

The V and J genes are TRBV25-1 and TRBJ1-2; the D is unclear. The CDR3 runs 11 residues. Germline lookup yields CDR1 MGHDK and CDR2 SYGVNS. Trimming left V 1 base short and J 11 bases short, with 8 bases between. The CDR3 loop reads CASSEWGGYTF. CDR3 nucleotides: TGTGCCAGCAGTGAATGGGGTGGTTACACCTTC.

Ten or more counts support this clonotype. The chain joins TRBV20-1 to TRBJ1-1; 8 nucleotides agree with TRBD1. This CDR3 comprises 13 residues. Germline CDR1 DFQATT, CDR2 SNEGSKA (reference sequence). DNA of the CDR3: TGCAGCGGACAGGGAATCATGGACACTGAAGCTTTCTTT. Protein product: CSGQGIMDTEAFF.

This clonotype has more than one count but fewer than ten. The chain recombines TRBV30 with TRBJ1-5; no firm D call. Germline-derived CDR1 and CDR2 are GTSNPN and SVGIG (reference sequence). The CDR3 totals 14 residues. Trimming removed 2 bases from V and 1 base from J, with 9 bases in between. The CDR3 sequence is CAWSPGVSNQPQHF. Written as DNA, the CDR3 is TGTGCCTGGAGTCCCGGCGTGAGCAATCAGCCCCAGCATTTT.

This clonotype appeared many times. The chain has TRBV27 and TRBJ1-2, with 8 bases lining up with TRBD1. The trim removed 5 bases at V and 7 bases at J, leaving 6 bases unmatched. Germline V gene lookup returns CDR1 MNHEY and CDR2 SMNVEV (reference sequence). This CDR3 has 13 residues. CDR3 sequence reads: CASSPGQGGGYTF. CDR3 DNA sequence: TGTGCCAGCAGTCCTGGACAGGGTGGTGGCTACACCTTC.

Of note for this clonotype: A single base separates this from a much larger clone, so it may be a read error. The chain uses TRBV11-2 and TRBJ1-6, with D tentatively TRBD1 (5 bases). CDR3 length equals 13 residues. Trimming shortened V by 5 bases and J by 7 bases, and 9 bases separated the two germline ends. Germline V gene lookup returns CDR1 SGHAT and CDR2 FQNNGV. CDR3 residues: CASSPGWNSPLHF. CDR3 nucleotide sequence: TGTGCCAGCAGCCCAGGGTGGAATTCACCCCTCCACTTT.

This clonotype was observed many times. The gene calls are TRBV27 and TRBJ1-2; D not resolved. The length of the CDR3 is 14 residues. CDR1 is MNHEY, CDR2 SMNVEV, per germline (reference sequence). The germline V and J ends were trimmed by 5 bases and 1 base, with 11 bases remaining between them. The CDR3 spells CASSPRPVNYGYTF. The CDR3 nucleotides are TGTGCCAGCAGTCCCCGCCCCGTTAACTATGGCTACACCTTC.

The chain links TRBV18 to TRBJ2-2, with TRBD2 matching 7 bases. Unmatched junction bases numbered 12, after V lost 6 bases and J lost 2 bases. Per germline, CDR1 KGHSH and CDR2 LQKENI. The CDR3 contains 17 residues. CDR3 nucleotide sequence: TGTGCCAGCTCCCCGATACCGGGAGGAATCAACACCGGGGAGCTGTTTTTT. Residues: CASSPIPGGINTGELFF.

On this clonotype: A much more abundant neighbour one base away suggests this may be a read error. The chain recombines TRBV7-9 with TRBJ1-4; possible D gene TRBD1, 6 bases. V lost 5 bases, J lost 4 bases, and 14 bases lay in between. Germline assignment: CDR1 SEHNR and CDR2 FQNEAQ (reference sequence). The CDR3 is 15 amino acids. CDR3 bases: TGTGCCAGCAGCGCGGCAGGGGCCCGTAATGAAAAACTGTTTTTT. This gives the protein CASSAAGARNEKLFF.

The V and J genes are TRBV7-3 and TRBJ1-4; D is unresolved. V was shortened by 8 bases and J by 5 bases, with 15 bases between the two germline ends. The CDR3 spans 14 residues. Germline CDR1 reads SGHTA; CDR2 reads FQGTGA. DNA for the CDR3: TGTGCCAGCGGACTGGGAAGGGAAAATGAAAAACTGTTTTTT. Translated: CASGLGRENEKLFF.

The chain employs TRBV19 and TRBJ1-1; D gene uncertain. V shed 4 bases and J shed 1 base, with 7 bases lying between them. The CDR3 is 13 residues long. Germline V CDR1 and CDR2: LNHDA, SQIVND (reference sequence). CDR3 residues: CASSKAENTEAFF. In DNA, the CDR3 is TGTGCCAGTAGTAAGGCGGAGAACACTGAAGCTTTCTTT.

The chain employs TRBV6-1 and TRBJ1-6; 8 bases line up with TRBD1. The CDR3 extends over 15 amino acids. The germline CDR1 and CDR2 sequences are MNHNS and SASEGT. J was trimmed by 9 bases and V by 5 bases; bases with no gene match: 9. The CDR3 DNA is TGTGCCAGCAGTACCTTGGGACAGGAGTTTTCACCCCTCCACTTT. Amino acids: CASSTLGQEFSPLHF.

This clonotype turned up a few times. This chain uses TRBV7-9 with TRBJ2-7; no clear D gene. Germline CDR1 reads SEHNR; CDR2 reads FQNEAQ (reference sequence). The CDR3 is 13 amino acids. V was cut by 5 bases and J by 1 base, with 9 bases left in between. As DNA, the CDR3 is TGTGCCAGCAGCCCTCAATTGTCCTACGAGCAGTACTTC. As protein: CASSPQLSYEQYF.

At least ten counts were recorded for this clonotype. The gene calls are TRBV28 and TRBJ2-7, with 10 bases matching TRBD2. V lost 6 bases to trimming and J lost 3 bases; unmatched junction nucleotides: 11. In germline, CDR1 is MDHEN, CDR2 SYDVKM. This CDR3 region has 16 residues. The CDR3 DNA follows: TGTGCCAGCAGCCGACGGGAACTAGCGGGACTCTACGAGCAGTACTTC. Translating it yields CASSRRELAGLYEQYF.

This clonotype has a count of ten or more. The V call is TRBV28, the J call TRBJ2-2; D unclear. This CDR3 has 13 residues. V dropped 5 bases and J dropped 7 bases, with 11 bases sitting between them. Germline CDR1 is MDHEN and CDR2 is SYDVKM. For the CDR3, the DNA is TGTGCCAGCAGTCCCTCGTTTGGCGGGGAGCTGTTTTTT. Amino acid sequence: CASSPSFGGELFF.

This clonotype was found a few times. This chain joins TRBV11-2 and TRBJ1-4; D gene unclear. Germline-derived CDR1 and CDR2 are SGHAT and FQNNGV. V was clipped by 5 bases and J by 4 bases, with 17 bases between them. The CDR3 totals 16 residues. CDR3 residues: CASSQVPELDNEKLFF. CDR3 in DNA: TGTGCCAGCAGCCAAGTTCCTGAACTGGATAATGAAAAACTGTTTTTT.

A few counts support this clonotype. V gene TRBV6-5 combines with J gene TRBJ2-6, with TRBD1 identical over 7 bases. The V gene's germline CDR1 is MNHEY and CDR2 SVGAGI. V was clipped by 0 bases and J by 2 bases; unmatched bases: 1. This CDR3 has 16 residues. The CDR3 DNA sequence: TGTGCCAGCAGTTACTCCCAGGGGGCTGGGGCCAACGTCCTGACTTTC. Its protein product is CASSYSQGAGANVLTF.

There are many counts of this clonotype. This chain uses TRBV28 with TRBJ1-2, with 9 bases lining up with TRBD1. V lost 6 bases and J lost 8; bases outside the gene matches: 7. CDR1 and CDR2 from the germline V gene are MDHEN and SYDVKM. The CDR3 sequence is 13 residues long. The CDR3 sequence is CASRIQGAGGYTF. The DNA for the CDR3 is TGTGCCAGCAGAATACAGGGGGCGGGAGGCTACACCTTC.

The chain has TRBV20-1 and TRBJ2-5; unclear D gene. This CDR3 comprises 12 residues. Trimming shortened V by 4 bases and J by 5 bases, and 11 bases separated the two germline ends. The germline V gene encodes CDR1 DFQATT and CDR2 SNEGSKA (reference sequence). This CDR3 is CSATDVVETQYF. The CDR3 DNA follows: TGCAGTGCTACGGACGTTGTGGAGACCCAGTACTTC.

The V gene is TRBV5-1, the J gene TRBJ1-4, with TRBD1 identical over 11 bases. CDR1 is SGHRS and CDR2 is YFSETQ in the germline V gene. The V segment lost 6 bases and the J segment 7 bases; nucleotides outside the gene matches: 5. This CDR3 has 14 residues. In DNA form, the CDR3 reads TGCGCCAGCAATACCGGGACAGGGGGTGAAAAACTGTTTTTT. It codes for CASNTGTGGEKLFF.